This T cell receptor (beta chain) was recorded in a study of beta chain features in type 1 diabetes. General observations from the study: Significant though moderate, a shortening of TCRB CDR3s appeared in all four CD4+ subsets of Type 1 diabetes patients. For patients, the naive, central memory and Treg TCRB repertoires appeared more alike than for healthy donors. Equally in patients and controls, PCR might preferentially amplify shorter templates.

CDR1 is SGHAT, CDR2 FQNNGV, per germline. The CDR3 runs to 14 residues. V was clipped by 3 bases and J by 2 bases, with 9 bases between them. The sample holds a few counts of this clone. What it binds is unknown. Expressed TCRB transcripts were sequenced after all isolated RNA was converted to cDNA. Only in-frame clones appear in the TCRdb table, and some are missing; sequencing was by immunoSEQ multiplex PCR. The sample yields about 340,000 clones, roughly 14% seen once. This receptor was identified in a woman aged 18-29 years with type 1 diabetes. The chain carries TRBV11-2 and TRBJ2-3; tentatively, D is TRBD2 (6 bases). The sample comprised naive CD4+ T cells from blood. CDR3 loop: CASSFRTTTDTQYF. CDR3 nucleotide sequence: TGTGCCAGCAGCTTTCGGACTACCACAGATACGCAGTATTTT.